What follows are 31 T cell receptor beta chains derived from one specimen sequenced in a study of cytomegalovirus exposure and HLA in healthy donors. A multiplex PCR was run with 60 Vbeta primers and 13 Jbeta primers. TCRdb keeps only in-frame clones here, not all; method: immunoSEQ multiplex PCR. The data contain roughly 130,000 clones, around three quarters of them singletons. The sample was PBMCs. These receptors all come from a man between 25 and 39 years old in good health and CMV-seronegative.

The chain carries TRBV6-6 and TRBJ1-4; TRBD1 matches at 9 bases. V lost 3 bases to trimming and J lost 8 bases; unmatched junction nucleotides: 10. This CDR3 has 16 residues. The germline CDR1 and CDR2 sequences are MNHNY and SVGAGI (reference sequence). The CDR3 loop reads CASSYGRTGGLEKLFF. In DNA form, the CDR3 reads TGTGCCAGCAGTTATGGCCGCACAGGGGGCTTGGAAAAACTGTTTTTT.

The CDR3 loop is CASSPQGGGETQYF. CDR3 in DNA: TGTGCCAGCAGCCCACAGGGGGGAGGAGAGACCCAGTACTTC. This chain links TRBV5-4 with TRBJ2-5, with TRBD1 matching 8 bases. With 4 bases clipped from V and 4 bases from J, the junction kept 6 bases outside the gene matches. There are 14 residues in the CDR3. The germline V gene encodes CDR1 SGHNT and CDR2 YYREEE (reference sequence).

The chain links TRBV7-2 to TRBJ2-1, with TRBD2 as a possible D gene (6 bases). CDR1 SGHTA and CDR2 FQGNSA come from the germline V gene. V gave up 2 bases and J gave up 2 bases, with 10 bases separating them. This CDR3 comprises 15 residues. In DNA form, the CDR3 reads TGTGCCAGCAGCTTATTATCGGGAGCCTACAATGAGCAGTTCTTC. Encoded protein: CASSLLSGAYNEQFF.

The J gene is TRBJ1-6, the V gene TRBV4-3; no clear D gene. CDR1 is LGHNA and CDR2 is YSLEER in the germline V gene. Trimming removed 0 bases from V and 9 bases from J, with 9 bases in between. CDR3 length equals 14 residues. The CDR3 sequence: CASSQDFPLSPLHF. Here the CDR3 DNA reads TGCGCCAGCAGCCAAGATTTCCCCCTTTCACCCCTCCACTTT.

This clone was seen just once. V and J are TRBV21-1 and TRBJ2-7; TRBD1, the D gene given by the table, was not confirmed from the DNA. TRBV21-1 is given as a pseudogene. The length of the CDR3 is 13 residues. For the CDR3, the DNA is TGTGCCAGCAGCAAGGACAGCTCCTACGAGCAGTACTTC. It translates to CASSKDSSYEQYF.

CDR3 coding DNA: TGTGCCAGCAGCCCGACAGGGGGGTTCGAGCAGTACTTC. Translating it yields CASSPTGGFEQYF. The chain recombines TRBV7-2 with TRBJ2-7, with 9 bases that match TRBD1. The CDR3 totals 13 residues. The ends lost 5 bases at V and 6 bases at J; junction bases unmatched: 5. CDR1 is SGHTA, CDR2 FQGNSA, per germline. Full variable domain (remainder filled in from reference TRBV7-2 and TRBJ2-7): GAGVSQSPSNKVTEKGKDVELRCDPISGHTALYWYRQSLGQGLEFLIYFQGNSAPDKSGLPSDRFSAERTGGSVSTLTIQRTQQEDSAVYLCASSPTGGFEQYFGPGTRLTVT.

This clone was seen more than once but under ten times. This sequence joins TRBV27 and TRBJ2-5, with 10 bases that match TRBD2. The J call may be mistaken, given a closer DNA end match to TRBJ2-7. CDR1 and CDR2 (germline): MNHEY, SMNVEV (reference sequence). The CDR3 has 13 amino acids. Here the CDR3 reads CASRASGGYEQYF. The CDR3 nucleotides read TGTGCCAGCAGGGCTAGCGGGGGCTACGAGCAGTACTTC.

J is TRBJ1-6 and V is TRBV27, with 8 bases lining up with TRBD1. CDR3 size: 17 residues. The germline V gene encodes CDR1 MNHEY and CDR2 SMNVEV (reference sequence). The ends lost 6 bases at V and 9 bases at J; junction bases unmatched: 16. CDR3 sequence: CASSLGQADRRGSPLHF. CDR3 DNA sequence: TGTGCCAGCAGCCTGGGACAGGCGGACCGGCGGGGTTCACCCCTCCACTTT.

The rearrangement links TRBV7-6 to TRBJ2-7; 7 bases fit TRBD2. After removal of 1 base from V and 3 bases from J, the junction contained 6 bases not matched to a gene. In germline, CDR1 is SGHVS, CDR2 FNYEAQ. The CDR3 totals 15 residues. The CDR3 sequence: CASSLEGLAVYEQYF. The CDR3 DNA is TGTGCCAGCAGCTTAGAAGGCCTAGCGGTCTACGAGCAGTACTTC.

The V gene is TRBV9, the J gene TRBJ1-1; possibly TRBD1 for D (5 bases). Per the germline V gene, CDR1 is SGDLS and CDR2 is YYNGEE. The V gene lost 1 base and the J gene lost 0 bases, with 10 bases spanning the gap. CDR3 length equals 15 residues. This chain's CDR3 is CASSVMDNLNTEAFF. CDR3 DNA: TGTGCCAGCAGCGTAATGGACAATTTGAACACTGAAGCTTTCTTT.

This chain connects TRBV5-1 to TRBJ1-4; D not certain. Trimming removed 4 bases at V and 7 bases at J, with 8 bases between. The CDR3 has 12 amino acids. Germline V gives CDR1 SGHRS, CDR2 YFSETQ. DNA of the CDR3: TGCGCCAGCAGCGACCGGGGTGAAAAACTGTTTTTT. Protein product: CASSDRGEKLFF.

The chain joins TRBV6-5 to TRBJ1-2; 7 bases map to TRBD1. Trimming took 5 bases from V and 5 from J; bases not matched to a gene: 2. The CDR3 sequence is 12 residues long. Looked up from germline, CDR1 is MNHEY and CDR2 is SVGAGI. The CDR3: CASSRQGYGYTF. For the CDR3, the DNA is TGTGCCAGCAGTCGACAGGGTTATGGCTACACCTTC.

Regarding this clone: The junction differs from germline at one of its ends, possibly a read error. This chain's CDR3 is CASSLSDRALLNF. As DNA, the CDR3 is TGTGCCAGCAGCCTCTCCGACAGGGCCCTTTTGAACTTC. The chain carries TRBV5-6 and TRBJ2-7; 7 bases line up with TRBD1. This CDR3 contains 13 residues. Germline V gene sequence: CDR1 SGHDT, CDR2 YYEEEE.

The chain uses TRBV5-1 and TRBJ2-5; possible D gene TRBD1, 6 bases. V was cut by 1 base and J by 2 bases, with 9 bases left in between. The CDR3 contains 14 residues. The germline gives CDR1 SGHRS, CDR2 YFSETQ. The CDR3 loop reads CASSLWGQQETQYF. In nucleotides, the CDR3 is TGCGCCAGCAGCTTGTGGGGGCAGCAAGAGACCCAGTACTTC.

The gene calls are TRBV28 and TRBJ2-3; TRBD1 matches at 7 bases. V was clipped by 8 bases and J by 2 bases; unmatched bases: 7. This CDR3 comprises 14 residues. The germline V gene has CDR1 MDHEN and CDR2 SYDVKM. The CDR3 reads CASAPGQVTDTQYF. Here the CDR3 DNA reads TGTGCCAGCGCCCCCGGACAGGTCACAGATACGCAGTATTTT. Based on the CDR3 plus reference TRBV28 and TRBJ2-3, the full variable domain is DVKVTQSSRYLVKRTGEKVFLECVQDMDHENMFWYRQDPGLGLRLIYFSYDVKMKEKGDIPEGYSVSREKKERFSLILESASTNQTSMYLCASAPGQVTDTQYFGPGTRLTVL.

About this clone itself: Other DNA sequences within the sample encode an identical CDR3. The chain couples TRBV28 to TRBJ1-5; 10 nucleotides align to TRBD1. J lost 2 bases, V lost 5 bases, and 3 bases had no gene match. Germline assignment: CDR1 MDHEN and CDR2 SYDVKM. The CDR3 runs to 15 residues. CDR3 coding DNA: TGTGCCAGCAGTCGGGACAGGGGCGGCAATCAGCCCCAGCATTTT. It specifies CASSRDRGGNQPQHF.

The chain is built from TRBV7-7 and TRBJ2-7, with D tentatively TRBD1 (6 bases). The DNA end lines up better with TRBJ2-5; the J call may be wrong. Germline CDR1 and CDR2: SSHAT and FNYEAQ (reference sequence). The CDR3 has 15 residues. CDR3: CATAETQGILETQYF. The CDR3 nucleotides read TGTGCTACCGCCGAGACTCAGGGGATCCTGGAGACCCAGTACTTC.

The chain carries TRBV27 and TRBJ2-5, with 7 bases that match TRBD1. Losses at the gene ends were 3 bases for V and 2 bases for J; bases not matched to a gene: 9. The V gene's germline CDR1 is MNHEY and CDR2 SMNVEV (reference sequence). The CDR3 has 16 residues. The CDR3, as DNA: TGTGCCAGCAGTTTGGGACAGTCCCGGGTTCAAGAGACCCAGTACTTC. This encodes CASSLGQSRVQETQYF.

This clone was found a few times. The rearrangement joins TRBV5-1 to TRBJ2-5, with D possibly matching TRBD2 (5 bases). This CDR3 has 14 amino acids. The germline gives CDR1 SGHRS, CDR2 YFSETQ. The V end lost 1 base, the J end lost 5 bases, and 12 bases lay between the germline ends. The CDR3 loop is CASSLSSASETQYF. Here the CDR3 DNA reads TGCGCCAGCAGCTTGAGTAGCGCGTCGGAGACCCAGTACTTC.

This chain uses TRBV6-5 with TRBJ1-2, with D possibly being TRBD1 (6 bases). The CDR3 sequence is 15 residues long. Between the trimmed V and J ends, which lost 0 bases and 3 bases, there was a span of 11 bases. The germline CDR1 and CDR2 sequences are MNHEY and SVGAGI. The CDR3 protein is CASSYSGGLDYGYTF. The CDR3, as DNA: TGTGCCAGCAGTTACTCGGGGGGGCTGGACTATGGCTACACCTTC.

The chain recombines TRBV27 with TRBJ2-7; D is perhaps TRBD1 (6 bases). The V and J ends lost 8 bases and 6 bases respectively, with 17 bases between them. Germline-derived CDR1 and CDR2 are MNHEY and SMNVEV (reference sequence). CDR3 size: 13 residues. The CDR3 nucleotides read TGTGCCAGCGGGTGGGCAGGGGCGGCCGAGCAGTACTTC. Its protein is CASGWAGAAEQYF.

The CDR3 reads CASSDQGARGTGELFF. CDR3 nucleotide sequence: TGTGCCAGCAGTGATCAGGGGGCGCGAGGCACCGGGGAGCTGTTTTTT. The chain employs TRBV2 and TRBJ2-2, with TRBD1 matching over 8 bases. After removal of 3 bases from V and 4 bases from J, the junction contained 7 bases not matched to a gene. Germline assignment: CDR1 SNHLY and CDR2 FYNNEI. The CDR3 is made up of 16 amino acids. Combining the CDR3 with reference TRBV2 and TRBJ2-2 gives the whole variable domain EPEVTQTPSHQVTQMGQEVILRCVPISNHLYFYWYRQILGQKVEFLVSFYNNEISEKSEIFDDQFSVERPDGSNFTLKIRSTKLEDSAMYFCASSDQGARGTGELFFGEGSRLTVL.

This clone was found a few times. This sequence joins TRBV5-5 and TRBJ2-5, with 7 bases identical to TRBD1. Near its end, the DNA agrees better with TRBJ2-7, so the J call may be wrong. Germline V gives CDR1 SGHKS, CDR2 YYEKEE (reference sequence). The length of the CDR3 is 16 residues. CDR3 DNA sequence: TGTGCCAGCAGCTTCCTGATACAGGGGAGCTCCTACGAGCAGTACTTC. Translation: CASSFLIQGSSYEQYF.

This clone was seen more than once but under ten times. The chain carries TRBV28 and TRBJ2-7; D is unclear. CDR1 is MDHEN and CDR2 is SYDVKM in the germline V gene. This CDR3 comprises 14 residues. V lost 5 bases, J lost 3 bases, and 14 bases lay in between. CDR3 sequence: CASSLSNVRYEQYF. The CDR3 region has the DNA TGTGCCAGCAGTCTCTCCAACGTGCGCTACGAGCAGTACTTC.

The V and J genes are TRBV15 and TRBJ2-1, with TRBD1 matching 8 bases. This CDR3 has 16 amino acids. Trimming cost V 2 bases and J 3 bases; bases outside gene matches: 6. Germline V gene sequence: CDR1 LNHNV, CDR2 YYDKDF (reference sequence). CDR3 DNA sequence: TGTGCCACCAGCAGACCCGGGACAGGTAGCTACAATGAGCAGTTCTTC. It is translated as CATSRPGTGSYNEQFF.

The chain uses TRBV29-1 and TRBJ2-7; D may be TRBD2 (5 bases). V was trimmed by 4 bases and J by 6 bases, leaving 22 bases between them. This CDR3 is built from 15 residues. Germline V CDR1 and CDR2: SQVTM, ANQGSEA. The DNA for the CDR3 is TGCAGCGTTGTAAACCCCCGCACCCCCAGCGGCGAGCAGTACTTC. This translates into CSVVNPRTPSGEQYF.

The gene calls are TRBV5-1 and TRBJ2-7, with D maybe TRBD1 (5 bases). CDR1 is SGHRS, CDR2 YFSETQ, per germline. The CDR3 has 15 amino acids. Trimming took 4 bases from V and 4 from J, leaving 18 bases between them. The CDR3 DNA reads TGCGCCAGCAGCCCTGTCGAGGACACCACGTACGAGCAGTACTTC. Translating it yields CASSPVEDTTYEQYF.

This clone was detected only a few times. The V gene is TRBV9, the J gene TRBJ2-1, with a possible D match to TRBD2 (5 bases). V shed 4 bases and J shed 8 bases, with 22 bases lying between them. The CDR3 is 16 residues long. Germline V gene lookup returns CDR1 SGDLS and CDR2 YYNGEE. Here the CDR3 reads CASSPRAYRFTDEQFF. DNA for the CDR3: TGTGCCAGCAGCCCGAGGGCCTACCGTTTTACAGATGAGCAGTTCTTC.

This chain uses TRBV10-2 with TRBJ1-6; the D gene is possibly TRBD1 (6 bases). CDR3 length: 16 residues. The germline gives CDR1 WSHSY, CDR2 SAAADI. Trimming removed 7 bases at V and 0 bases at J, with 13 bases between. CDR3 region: CASKDSPSSYNSPLHF. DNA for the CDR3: TGCGCCAGCAAGGACAGCCCAAGCTCCTATAATTCACCCCTCCACTTT.

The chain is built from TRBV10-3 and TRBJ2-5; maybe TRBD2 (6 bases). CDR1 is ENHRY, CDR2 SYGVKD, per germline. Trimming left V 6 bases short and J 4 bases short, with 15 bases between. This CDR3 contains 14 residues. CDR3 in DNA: TGTGCCATCAGCGCGGGACCTCTCATAGAGACCCAGTACTTC. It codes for CAISAGPLIETQYF.

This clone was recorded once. In nucleotides, the CDR3 is TGTGCCAGCAGAGTTTACGGGGTCCACACAGATACGCAGTATTTT. Translation gives CASRVYGVHTDTQYF. This chain links TRBV2 with TRBJ2-3; tentative D call: TRBD2 (5 bases). V lost 6 bases, J lost 2 bases, and 15 bases lay in between. The CDR3 has 15 residues. Germline lookup yields CDR1 SNHLY and CDR2 FYNNEI.